The rows below give T cell receptor beta chains drawn from one sample of a study of T cells in Graves' hyperthyroidism and ophthalmopathy. TCRdb passed the multiplex PCR reads through MiXCR, listing each CDR3 protein once. The data contain about 300,000 distinct CDR3 sequences, roughly 13% of them singletons. The sample taken for sequencing was blood. These receptors originate from a woman aged 40-49 years with Graves' hyperthyroidism. CDR3s include the opening cysteine and the closing phenylalanine or tryptophan. A D gene is named only where the DNA matches it firmly. The size field is filled for only some rows; it gives once, few, many or a size class.

J gene | V gene | CDR3 length | D gene | clone size | CDR3 protein | CDR3 DNA
TRBJ2-1 | TRBV10-1 | 16 | - | many | CASSYSRDPAYNEQFF | TGCGCCAGCAGTTACTCCCGCGACCCCGCTTACAATGAGCAGTTCTTC
TRBJ2-2 | TRBV24-1 | 20 | TRBD2 | many | CATSDFLGTSGSGSTGELFF | TGTGCCACCAGTGATTTCCTCGGGACTAGCGGGAGTGGAAGCACCGGGGAGCTGTTTTTT
TRBJ2-5 | TRBV20-1 | 11 | - | many | CSASTQGTQYF | TGCAGTGCTAGCACTCAAGGGACCCAGTACTTC
TRBJ1-2 | TRBV20-1 | 13 | TRBD1 | few | CSARDRTGYSYTF | TGCAGTGCTAGAGATCGGACAGGGTACAGCTACACCTTC
TRBJ1-2 | TRBV4-1 | 15 | - | few | CASSQVGWGLHGYTF | TGCGCCAGCAGCCAAGTAGGTTGGGGCCTCCATGGCTACACCTTC
TRBJ2-5 | TRBV2 | 13 | - | many | CASSIDGQETQYF | TGTGCCAGCAGTATCGACGGACAAGAGACCCAGTACTTC
TRBJ2-3 | TRBV20-1 | 16 | TRBD2 | many | CSAEGLRSGRGNTQYF | TGCAGTGCTGAAGGGCTGCGTAGCGGGAGAGGAAATACGCAGTATTTT
TRBJ2-7 | TRBV13 | 14 | TRBD2 | - | CASRYSSGTYEQYF | TGTGCCAGCAGGTACTCTAGCGGAACCTACGAGCAGTACTTC
TRBJ2-5 | TRBV5-1 | 14 | TRBD2 | - | CASSPTSVQETQYF | TGCGCCAGCAGCCCGACTAGCGTCCAAGAGACCCAGTACTTC
TRBJ2-2 | TRBV11-2 | 17 | TRBD2 | - | CASSLDRTSVNTGELFF | TGTGCCAGCAGCTTAGACCGGACTAGCGTAAACACCGGGGAGCTGTTTTTT
TRBJ2-1 | TRBV13 | 15 | TRBD2 | many | CASSPPGLADNEQFF | TGTGCCAGCAGCCCTCCGGGACTAGCGGATAATGAGCAGTTCTTC
TRBJ2-7 | TRBV6-6 | 15 | - | many | CASSYSASATYEQYF | TGTGCCAGCAGTTACTCCGCTAGCGCTACCTACGAGCAGTACTTC
TRBJ1-3 | TRBV13 | 17 | - | many | CASSTRDGQPERNTIYF | TGTGCCAGCAGCACTAGGGATGGACAGCCAGAAAGAAACACCATATATTTT
TRBJ2-1 | TRBV28 | 15 | TRBD2 | many | CASSLGGGPRNEQFF | TGTGCCAGCAGTTTGGGGGGAGGGCCTAGGAATGAGCAGTTCTTC
TRBJ2-5 | TRBV7-2 | 14 | - | many | CASSPGPVRETQYF | TGTGCCAGCAGCCCAGGACCCGTAAGGGAGACCCAGTACTTC
TRBJ1-1 | TRBV12-3/TRBV12-4 | 14 | - | - | CASSHGGWNTEAFF | TGTGCCAGCAGCCATGGGGGGTGGAACACTGAAGCTTTCTTT
TRBJ2-5 | TRBV5-1 | 16 | TRBD2 | - | CASSLMAGGLEETQYF | TGCGCCAGCAGCTTGATGGCGGGAGGGTTAGAGGAGACCCAGTACTTC
TRBJ2-3 | TRBV28 | 15 | - | - | CASSLDDLGQDTQYF | TGTGCCAGCAGCTTGGACGACCTCGGACAGGATACGCAGTATTTT
TRBJ1-2 | TRBV12-3/TRBV12-4 | 14 | - | many | CASSVQGRGFGYTF | TGTGCCAGCAGTGTACAGGGTAGGGGTTTCGGCTACACCTTC
TRBJ2-7 | TRBV7-9 | 14 | - | many | CASSLGLSSYEQYF | TGTGCCAGCAGTCTAGGGTTGAGCTCCTACGAGCAGTACTTC
TRBJ1-4 | TRBV28 | 15 | TRBD1 | many | CASSSPPGQGGKLFF | TGTGCCAGCAGTTCCCCTCCGGGACAGGGGGGAAAACTGTTTTTT
TRBJ1-1 | TRBV7-2 | 14 | - | many | CASSYGSLSTEAFF | TGTGCCAGCAGCTATGGCAGTTTATCGACTGAAGCTTTCTTT
TRBJ1-1 | TRBV5-6 | 13 | - | many | CASSSLERTEAFF | TGTGCCAGCAGCTCCCTCGAGAGGACTGAAGCTTTCTTT
TRBJ1-1 | TRBV15 | 14 | - | many | CATRARQEDTEAFF | TGTGCCACCAGAGCCAGACAGGAGGACACTGAAGCTTTCTTT
TRBJ2-1 | TRBV20-1 | 19 | TRBD2 | - | CSARDWGLAGGGLVPEQFF | TGCAGTGCTAGAGATTGGGGACTAGCGGGAGGGGGGCTTGTACCTGAGCAGTTCTTC
TRBJ1-3 | TRBV3-1 | 14 | - | many | CASSQGGVGNTIYF | TGTGCCAGCAGCCAAGGAGGGGTAGGAAACACCATATATTTT
TRBJ1-1 | TRBV3-1 | 13 | - | many | CASSQRGLTEAFF | TGTGCCAGCAGCCAACGGGGCCTCACTGAAGCTTTCTTT
TRBJ1-1 | TRBV12-3/TRBV12-4 | 14 | - | many | CASSFYDRRSEAFF | TGTGCCAGCAGTTTCTACGATCGGAGGTCTGAAGCTTTCTTT
TRBJ1-4 | TRBV5-1 | 16 | - | many | CASSPGDSSTNEKLFF | TGCGCCAGCAGCCCTGGCGACAGCTCAACTAATGAAAAACTGTTTTTT
TRBJ1-4 | TRBV10-2 | 13 | - | few | CVSSENVNEKLFF | TGCGTCAGCAGTGAAAACGTTAATGAAAAACTGTTTTTT
TRBJ2-2 | TRBV11-3 | 19 | TRBD2 | many | CASSLDLVFTSGSSGELFF | TGTGCCAGCAGCTTAGATCTCGTCTTCACTAGCGGGAGTTCCGGGGAGCTGTTTTTT
TRBJ2-1 | TRBV3-1 | 13 | - | many | CASSPRSGNEQFF | TGTGCCAGCAGCCCCCGGTCCGGCAATGAGCAGTTCTTC
TRBJ1-1 | TRBV11-1 | 13 | - | - | CASRAGVWTEAFF | TGTGCCAGCAGGGCAGGGGTTTGGACTGAAGCTTTCTTT
TRBJ1-5 | TRBV28 | 15 | - | many | CATSRPRNSNQPQHF | TGTGCCACATCTAGGCCGAGGAATAGCAATCAGCCCCAGCATTTT
TRBJ1-2 | TRBV6-2/TRBV6-3 | 14 | - | few | CATRTGELNYGYTF | TGTGCCACCCGGACGGGAGAACTCAACTATGGCTACACCTTC
TRBJ2-5 | TRBV7-8 | 15 | - | - | CASSFGGSRLETQYF | TGTGCCAGCAGCTTCGGTGGGAGCCGGTTGGAGACCCAGTACTTC
TRBJ2-5 | TRBV12-3/TRBV12-4 | 13 | - | many | CASSLGGWETQYF | TGTGCCAGCTCCCTCGGAGGTTGGGAGACCCAGTACTTC
TRBJ1-2 | TRBV2 | 14 | TRBD1 | many | CASPTPDRGGGYTF | TGTGCCAGCCCCACCCCAGACAGGGGCGGAGGCTACACCTTC
TRBJ2-7 | TRBV6-5 | 13 | - | many | CASDGGVPYEQYF | TGTGCCAGCGATGGCGGGGTGCCCTACGAGCAGTACTTC
TRBJ2-7 | TRBV28 | 14 | - | - | CASSLSMLWYEQYF | TGTGCCAGCAGTTTATCTATGCTATGGTACGAGCAGTACTTC
TRBJ2-7 | TRBV29-1 | 13 | TRBD2 | - | CSARLAGVYEQYF | TGCAGCGCCCGACTAGCGGGGGTCTACGAGCAGTACTTC
TRBJ1-1 | TRBV6-5 | 17 | - | many | CASSYSTDSSVDTEAFF | TGTGCCAGCAGTTACTCAACCGACAGTTCGGTGGACACTGAAGCTTTCTTT
TRBJ2-1 | TRBV28 | 15 | - | many | CASGSGGSSYNEQFF | TGTGCCAGCGGCTCCGGGGGTTCCTCCTACAATGAGCAGTTCTTC